This T cell receptor beta chain stems from a study of CD8+ T cells in alopecia areata. For the study at large: By percentage of affected scalp area, the severity of treated patients was scored. Findings and limits, study-wide: Only one nonresponder was present, which leaves the link between baseline CD8+ expansion and response uncertain. Researchers reported that TCR sharing among patients proved less clear than in mice, possibly HLA-linked.

Treatment reported: oral pan-JAK inhibitor, 5-10 mg twice daily. A word on this clone: Antigen unknown.

Trimming removed 4 bases at V and 5 bases at J, with 15 bases between. CDR3 length: 15 amino acids. Looked up from germline, CDR1 is SGHDT and CDR2 is YYEEEE. Extracted from the samples, RNA was reverse transcribed into cDNA to serve as the sequencing template. TCRdb's table, derived via immunoSEQ multiplex PCR, lists solely in-frame clones and lacks some. The sample consists of about 200,000 clones, roughly three fifths of them appearing once. This specimen consisted of CD4+ T cells sorted from blood, obtained at week 4, from a patient treated with tofacitinib. The V gene is TRBV5-6, the J gene TRBJ2-2; D is uncertain. This receptor was obtained from a human donor with alopecia areata. CDR3 loop: CASSLQALRTGELFF. The CDR3 DNA follows: TGTGCCAGCAGCCTCCAGGCTCTGAGGACCGGGGAGCTGTTTTTT. Drawing the rest from reference TRBV5-6 and TRBJ2-2, the complete variable domain is DAGVTQSPTHLIKTRGQQVTLRCSPKSGHDTVSWYQQALGQGPQFIFQYYEEEERQRGNFPDRFSGHQFPNYSSELNVNALLLGDSALYLCASSLQALRTGELFFGEGSRLTVL.